This TCR beta chain was documented in a study of graft-versus-host responses after intestinal transplantation. Graft tissue was processed to release intraepithelial and lamina propria lymphocytes. Method: immunoSEQ multiplex PCR; TCRdb's copy keeps in-frame clones and lacks some. The sample consists of about 19,000 clones, under 75% of them appearing once. Germline V gene lookup returns CDR1 SGHNT and CDR2 YENEEA. J lost 2 bases, V lost 1 base, and 6 bases had no gene match. The CDR3 spans 16 residues. This receptor was identified in a human patient who received an intestinal transplant, so some T cells may come from the graft donor. Source: ileum tissue, taken approximately 3 weeks after intestinal transplant. The genes are TRBV11-3 and TRBJ2-7; 9 nucleotides agree with TRBD1. The DNA of the CDR3 is TGTGCCAGCAGCTTAGGACCGGGACAGGGCACCTACGAGCAGTACTTC. Translated: CASSLGPGQGTYEQYF.